This section outlines one T cell receptor beta chain sequence together with its context. The CDR3 is 15 residues long. The germline V gene has CDR1 LNHNV and CDR2 YYDKDF (reference sequence). The ends lost 2 bases at V and 2 bases at J; junction bases unmatched: 4. These data belong to a study of blood T cell repertoires in COVID-19. Overall study context: The origin of the acute and convalescent COVID-19 samples was the United States, Italy and Spain. PBMCs, B-cell-depleted T cells, or T cells provided the cDNA or gDNA that made up the material.

Original methodology: Cell counts per sample came from amplifying reference gene primers. Here immunoSEQ multiplex PCR was the method, and the copy in TCRdb shows in-frame clones only, minus some. V and J calls and clone size come straight from that table; D and trimming were deduced from the DNA. The table has 200,000 to 250,000 clones, roughly 94% seen once. J is TRBJ1-1 and V is TRBV15; 8 bases align to TRBD1. The sequencing input was peripheral blood. This TCR was sampled from a man under 40 with acute or convalescent COVID-19. CDR3 nucleotide sequence: TGTGCCACCAGCAGACTAGACAGGGGAAACACTGAAGCTTTCTTT. Translating gives CATSRLDRGNTEAFF.